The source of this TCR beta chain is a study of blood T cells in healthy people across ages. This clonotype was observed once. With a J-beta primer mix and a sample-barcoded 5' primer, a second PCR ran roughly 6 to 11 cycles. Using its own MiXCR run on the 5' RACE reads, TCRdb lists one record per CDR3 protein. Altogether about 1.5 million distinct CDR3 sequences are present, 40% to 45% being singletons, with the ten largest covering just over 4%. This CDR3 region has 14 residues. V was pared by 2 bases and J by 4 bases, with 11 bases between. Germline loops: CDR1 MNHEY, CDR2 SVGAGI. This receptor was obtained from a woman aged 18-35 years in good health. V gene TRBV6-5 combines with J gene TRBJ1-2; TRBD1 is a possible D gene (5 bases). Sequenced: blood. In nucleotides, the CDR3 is TGTGCCAGCAGTTACCAGATGGGACCCTATGGCTACACCTTC. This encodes CASSYQMGPYGYTF.